The rows below give T cell receptor beta chains drawn from one sample of a study of CD8 T cells in Susac syndrome. From the immunoSEQ multiplex PCR reads, TCRdb called clonotypes with MiXCR, one entry per CDR3 protein. The sample lists around 170,000 distinct CDR3 sequences, 95% seen once, with approximately 0.089% in the top ten. The sequenced sample consisted of CD4+ T cells from PBMCs. The receptors were sampled from a human donor with Susac syndrome. CDR3s include the opening cysteine and the closing phenylalanine or tryptophan. The order of the fields is D gene, J gene, V gene, clone size, CDR3 protein, CDR3 DNA. A D gene is named only where the DNA matches it firmly. Clone size appears in some rows only: once, few, many, or a class for an expanded clone.

. | TRBJ1-5 | TRBV28 | . | CASSLMAGMGQPQHF | TGTGCCAGCAGTTTGATGGCAGGGATGGGTCAGCCCCAGCATTTT
TRBD1 | TRBJ2-5 | TRBV6-1 | . | CASRPTGEETQYF | TGTGCCAGCAGACCGACAGGGGAAGAGACCCAGTACTTC
. | TRBJ2-3 | TRBV12-3/TRBV12-4 | few | CASSLGGSDTQYF | TGTGCCAGCAGTTTAGGGGGTTCAGATACGCAGTATTTT
. | TRBJ2-1 | TRBV28 | . | CASSLFSVTRYNEQFF | TGTGCCAGCAGTTTATTTTCGGTGACTAGATACAATGAGCAGTTCTTC
TRBD2 | TRBJ2-4 | TRBV7-2 | . | CASGTSGGVAKNIQYF | TGTGCCAGCGGGACTAGCGGGGGAGTAGCCAAAAACATTCAGTACTTC
. | TRBJ1-1 | TRBV30 | . | CACPTANTEAFF | TGTGCCTGCCCAACAGCGAACACTGAAGCTTTCTTT
. | TRBJ2-3 | TRBV20-1 | . | CSASPGVRTDTQYF | TGCAGTGCTAGTCCAGGGGTACGGACAGATACGCAGTATTTT
. | TRBJ2-5 | TRBV20-1 | . | CSARKSAGRQETQYF | TGCAGTGCTAGAAAATCGGCGGGGAGGCAAGAGACCCAGTACTTC
. | TRBJ1-2 | TRBV30 | . | CAWSPGALVGYTF | TGTGCCTGGAGTCCGGGAGCCCTGGTCGGCTACACCTTC
. | TRBJ1-1 | TRBV6-6 | . | CASTPYRAAINTEAFF | TGTGCCAGCACCCCGTACCGGGCAGCCATTAACACTGAAGCTTTCTTT
TRBD2 | TRBJ2-1 | TRBV4-3 | . | CASSQDFQRGVHEQFF | TGCGCCAGCAGCCAAGATTTTCAGCGGGGGGTGCATGAGCAGTTCTTC
TRBD2 | TRBJ2-5 | TRBV30 | once | CAGPLAGGETQYF | TGTGCCGGACCACTAGCGGGGGGAGAGACCCAGTACTTC
TRBD1 | TRBJ1-1 | TRBV29-1 | . | CSGGTGNTEAFF | TGCAGCGGCGGGACAGGGAACACTGAAGCTTTCTTT
TRBD1 | TRBJ1-5 | TRBV30 | . | CAWSVEGASQPQHF | TGTGCCTGGAGTGTAGAGGGGGCTTCTCAGCCCCAGCATTTT
TRBD2 | TRBJ2-5 | TRBV4-1 | . | CASSQDLAGGLETQYF | TGCGCCAGCAGCCAAGATTTAGCGGGGGGTTTGGAGACCCAGTACTTC
. | TRBJ1-1 | TRBV14 | . | CASSLRTPGTEAFF | TGTGCCAGCAGCCTACGGACCCCCGGGACTGAAGCTTTCTTT
TRBD2 | TRBJ2-3 | TRBV3-1 | . | CASNRQGLSTDTQYF | TGTGCCAGCAACCGGCAGGGACTAAGCACAGATACGCAGTATTTT
. | TRBJ2-5 | TRBV3-1 | . | CASSQDRRGTQETQYF | TGTGCCAGCAGCCAGGACCGACGGGGGACCCAAGAGACCCAGTACTTC
TRBD1 | TRBJ1-5 | TRBV12-3/TRBV12-4 | . | CASSSGQGYQPQHF | TGTGCCAGCAGCTCCGGACAGGGGTATCAGCCCCAGCATTTT
. | TRBJ2-7 | TRBV12-3/TRBV12-4 | few | CASSLGRSYEQYF | TGTGCCAGCAGTTTGGGCAGGAGCTACGAGCAGTACTTC
. | TRBJ2-3 | TRBV20-1 | . | CSAKLASGTDTQYF | TGCAGTGCTAAGCTAGCGTCCGGCACAGATACGCAGTATTTT
TRBD1 | TRBJ1-5 | TRBV30 | . | CAWSGGTGGYNQPQHF | TGTGCCTGGAGTGGAGGGACAGGGGGCTACAATCAGCCCCAGCATTTT
TRBD1 | TRBJ2-2 | TRBV7-3 | . | CASSKTGSGELFF | TGTGCCAGCAGCAAGACAGGGTCCGGGGAGCTGTTTTTT
. | TRBJ2-5 | TRBV29-1 | . | CSVAQGQETQYF | TGCAGCGTCGCACAGGGACAAGAGACCCAGTACTTC
. | TRBJ2-3 | TRBV7-2 | . | CASSLVAGPTDTQYF | TGTGCCAGCAGCTTAGTAGCTGGACCCACAGATACGCAGTATTTT
. | TRBJ2-3 | TRBV20-1 | . | CSARVLSDTQYF | TGCAGTGCCAGAGTACTTTCAGATACGCAGTATTTT
TRBD2 | TRBJ2-1 | TRBV29-1 | . | CSVGFAGGSPYNEQFF | TGCAGCGTAGGCTTTGCGGGGGGGTCACCCTACAATGAGCAGTTCTTC
TRBD1 | TRBJ2-1 | TRBV12-3/TRBV12-4 | . | CASSFRTGGGKEQFF | TGTGCCAGCAGTTTCCGGACAGGGGGGGGTAAGGAGCAGTTCTTC